The sequence of this T cell receptor beta chain was determined in a study of post-analysis software for immune sequencing data (dated by TCRdb to between 2014 and 2017). About the study as a whole: The recorded disease courses included relapsing-remitting, secondary progressive and progressive-relapsing multiple sclerosis, and some patients had no subtype annotation. Patient repertoires were compared against ten to twelve previously published healthy control repertoires from donors aged about 6 to 26 years. A subset of samples was prepared in parallel using single-end sample barcoding, then pooled and co-amplified after Illumina adapter ligation. The research as a whole found: The control group was slightly older than the multiple sclerosis patient group. Direct clustering with F measure revealed strong co-clustering of samples prepared in the same batch, which led to a batch-effect correction. Patients showed significantly higher frequencies than controls for five TRBV segments, among them TRBV5-6, TRBV5-1 and TRBV20-1. Normalized Chao1 diversity was significantly lower in multiple sclerosis patients than controls, suggesting substantial peripheral T-cell clonal expansion.

About this clonotype itself: Its antigen remains unidentified. One base away there is no much larger clone; base qualities are not given.

The CDR3 sequence holds 14 residues, the cysteine and phenylalanine included. Only the CDR3 portion is preserved as DNA: 42 bases, with reading frame beginning at the first base. The junction shows trimming of 2 bases on V and 6 bases on J, and the gene matches do not reach 5 bases of it. According to the germline V gene (reference sequence), CDR1 reads LGHDT and CDR2 reads YNNKEL. The library relied on PCR. The data were produced on an Illumina HiSeq 2500. To reduce PCR and sequencing biases, unique molecular identifiers were built into the TCR beta cDNA libraries. Roughly 500,000 cDNA molecules were obtained for every 1 to 10 million input T cells, so each molecule roughly corresponded to one T cell. The same protocol used for the earlier healthy control dataset was applied to prepare and sequence the patient libraries. Within a given batch, samples were prepared together, multiplexed and sequenced on the same HiSeq lane. The paper's data handling went like this. MIGEC was used to process the raw barcoded reads, and molecular identifier groups with only a single read were discarded before consensus assembly and CDR3 extraction. VDJtools was used for post-analysis of the clonotype tables, with diversity normalized by down-sampling every dataset to the smallest sample size. In repertoire overlap clustering, CDR3 amino acid sequences, but not nucleotide sequences, were matched to correct batch-related cross-sample contamination. In TCRdb, the public reads were trimmed at Q25 with fastp and aligned with MiXCR, with productive beta chains retained. Duplicate CDR3 protein sequences are folded into a single record with the most common DNA and genes. The V and J calls and clone size are TCRdb's, not the authors'. Across this sample there are almost 700,000 distinct CDR3 sequences, with 55% to 60% seen only once. Of the sample, about 10% is held by the ten largest clones.

TCR beta repertoires were profiled from peripheral blood of about a dozen young patients with multiple sclerosis to demonstrate the VDJtools post-analysis software. The patients with multiple sclerosis were children and adolescents between about 6 and 17 years of age. Recombination linked TRBV3-1 to TRBJ2-7; the junction holds 9 bases that match TRBD2. The sequence came from a girl aged 2 to 9 with multiple sclerosis. The sequenced material came from blood. The CDR3 sequence is CASSQLSSGGEQYF. The nucleotide sequence reads TGTGCCAGCAGCCAATTAAGTAGCGGGGGCGAGCAGTACTTC.